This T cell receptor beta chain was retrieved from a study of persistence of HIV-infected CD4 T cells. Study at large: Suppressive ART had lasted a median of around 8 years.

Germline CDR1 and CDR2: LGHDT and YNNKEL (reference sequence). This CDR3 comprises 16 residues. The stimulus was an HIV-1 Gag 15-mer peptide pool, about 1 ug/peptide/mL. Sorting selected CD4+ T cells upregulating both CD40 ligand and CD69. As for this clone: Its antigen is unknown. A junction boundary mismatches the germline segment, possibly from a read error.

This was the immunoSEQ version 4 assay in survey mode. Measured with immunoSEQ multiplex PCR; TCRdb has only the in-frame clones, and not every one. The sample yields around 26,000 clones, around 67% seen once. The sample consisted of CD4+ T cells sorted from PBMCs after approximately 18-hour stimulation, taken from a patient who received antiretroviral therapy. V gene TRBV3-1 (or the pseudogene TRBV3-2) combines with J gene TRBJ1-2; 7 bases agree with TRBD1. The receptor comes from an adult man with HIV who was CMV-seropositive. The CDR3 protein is CANSQGLGGAGYGYTF. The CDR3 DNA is TGTGCCAACAGCCAGGGTCTAGGGGGCGCGGGCTATGGCTACACCTTC.